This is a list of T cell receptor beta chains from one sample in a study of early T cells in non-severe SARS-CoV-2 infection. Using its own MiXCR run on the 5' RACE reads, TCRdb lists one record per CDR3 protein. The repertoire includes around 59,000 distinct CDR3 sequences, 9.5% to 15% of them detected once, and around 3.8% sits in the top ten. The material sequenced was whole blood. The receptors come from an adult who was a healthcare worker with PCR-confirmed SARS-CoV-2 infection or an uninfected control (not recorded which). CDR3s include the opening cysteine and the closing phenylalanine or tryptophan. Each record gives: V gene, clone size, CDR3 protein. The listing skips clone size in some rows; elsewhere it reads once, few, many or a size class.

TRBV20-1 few CSADPTGDWNTIYF
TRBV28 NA CASRGNNSPLHF
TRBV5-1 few CASSRAGAGTSYNEQFF
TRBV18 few CASSPLTGGSEAFF
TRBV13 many CASSLAGDEQFF
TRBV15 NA CATSPRTGVEQYF
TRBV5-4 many CASRATGDPYNEQFF
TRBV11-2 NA CASSFGNTEAFF
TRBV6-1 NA CASSALRGATEAFF
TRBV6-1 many CASSSLSGGNQPQHF
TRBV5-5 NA CASSLALIPYEQYF
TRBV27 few CASSLGVASPLHF
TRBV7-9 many CASSGETGTEAFF
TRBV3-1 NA CASSWGANTEAFF
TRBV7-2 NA CASSLASGGTDTQYF
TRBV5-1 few CASQLAGQETQYF
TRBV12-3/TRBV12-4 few CASSPGDLGYEQYF
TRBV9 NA CASSVAGTGGSTGELFF
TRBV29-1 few CSVSVAGTYEQFF
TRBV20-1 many CSAPTRLESEQFF
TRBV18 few CASSPGGAYNSPLHF
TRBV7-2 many CASSSLAGGGEQYF
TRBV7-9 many CASSLAGRPATYEQYF
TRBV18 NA CASSPDPYNEQFF
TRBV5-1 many CASSLGSGYTDTQYF
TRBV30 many CAWSLPTGLFRILNTEAFF
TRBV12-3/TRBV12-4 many CASSPSGSGANVLTF
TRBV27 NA CASRWTGNSNQPQHF
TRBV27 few CASSLGLAGVTQYF
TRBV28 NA CASRPAGTGELFF
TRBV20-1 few CSARVPGSYGYTF
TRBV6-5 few CASRPGARDNEKLFF
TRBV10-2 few CASSAVGRSTGELFF
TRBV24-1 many CATSDPQSGANVLTF
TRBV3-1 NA CASSRQVGVEQYF
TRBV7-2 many CASSLTSGNYNEQFF
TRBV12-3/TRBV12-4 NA CASGGDRLSNQPQHF
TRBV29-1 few CSVGDRGPEQYF
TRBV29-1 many CSVGGGSAYNEQFF
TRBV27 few CASSLRDRAQETQYF
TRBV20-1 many CSARVPLAGETQYF